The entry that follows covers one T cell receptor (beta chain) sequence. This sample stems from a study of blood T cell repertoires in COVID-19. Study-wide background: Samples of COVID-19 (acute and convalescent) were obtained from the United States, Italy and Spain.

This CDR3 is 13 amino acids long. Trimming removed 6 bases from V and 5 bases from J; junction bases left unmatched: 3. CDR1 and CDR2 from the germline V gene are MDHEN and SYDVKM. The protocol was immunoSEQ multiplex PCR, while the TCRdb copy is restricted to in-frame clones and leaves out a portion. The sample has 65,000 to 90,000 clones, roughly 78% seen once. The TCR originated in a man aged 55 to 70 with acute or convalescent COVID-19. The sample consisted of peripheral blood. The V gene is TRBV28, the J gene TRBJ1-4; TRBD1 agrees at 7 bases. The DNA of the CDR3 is TGTGCCAGCAGAGGGACAGAGAATGAAAAACTGTTTTTT. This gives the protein CASRGTENEKLFF.